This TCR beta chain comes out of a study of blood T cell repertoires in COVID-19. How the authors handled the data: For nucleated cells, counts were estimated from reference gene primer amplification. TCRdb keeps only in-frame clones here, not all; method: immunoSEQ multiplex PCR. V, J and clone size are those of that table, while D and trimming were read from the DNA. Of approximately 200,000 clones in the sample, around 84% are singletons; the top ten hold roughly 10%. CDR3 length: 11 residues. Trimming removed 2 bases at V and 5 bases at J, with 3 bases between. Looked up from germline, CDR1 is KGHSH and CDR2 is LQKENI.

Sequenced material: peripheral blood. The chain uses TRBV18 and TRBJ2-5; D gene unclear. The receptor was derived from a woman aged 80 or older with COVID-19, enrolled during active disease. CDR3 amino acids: CASSPSETQYF. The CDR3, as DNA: TGTGCCAGCTCACCATCGGAGACCCAGTACTTC.